One and the same sample provided the 18 T cell receptor beta chains below, sequenced in a study of blood T cell repertoires in COVID-19. Assay used: immunoSEQ multiplex PCR; TCRdb lists only in-frame clones, some missing. The top ten hold roughly two fifths of the sample, which has 30,000 to 35,000 clones, around 82% seen once. Sample: peripheral blood. These receptors originate from a man older than 75 with active or convalescent COVID-19.

This clone was counted once. This chain uses TRBV3-1 (or the pseudogene TRBV3-2) with TRBJ2-1, with D uncertain. The V gene lost 2 bases and the J gene lost 10 bases, with 12 bases spanning the gap. CDR3 size: 13 residues. Germline V lookup: CDR1 LGHDT, CDR2 YNNKEL (reference sequence). The CDR3 protein is CASSQYLPEEQFF. In DNA, the CDR3 is TGTGCCAGCAGCCAATATCTTCCGGAGGAGCAGTTCTTC.

The rearrangement links TRBV5-1 to TRBJ2-7, with 10 bases aligning to TRBD2. Germline CDR1 SGHRS, CDR2 YFSETQ. With V trimmed by 0 bases and J by 1 base, 1 base remained unmatched. This CDR3 is 15 amino acids long. CDR3 in DNA: TGCGCCAGCAGCTTGGAGCGGGAGGGTTCCTACGAGCAGTACTTC. It encodes CASSLEREGSYEQYF.

The V call is TRBV9, the J call TRBJ1-6, with 7 bases identical to TRBD1. The CDR3 is 13 amino acids. Germline CDR1 reads SGDLS; CDR2 reads YYNGEE. J lost 5 bases, V lost 7 bases, and 3 bases had no gene match. This chain's CDR3 is CASQGQDNSPLHF. CDR3 coding DNA: TGTGCCAGCCAAGGACAGGATAATTCACCCCTCCACTTT.

The chain is built from TRBV21-1 and TRBJ2-2; the table's TRBD2 call for D was not verified on the DNA. TRBV21-1 is noted as a pseudogene. This CDR3 comprises 14 residues. The CDR3 spells CASSPSQNTGELFF. CDR3 bases: TGTGCCAGCAGCCCGAGTCAGAACACCGGGGAGCTGTTTTTT.

The rearrangement joins TRBV5-1 to TRBJ1-3; the D gene is possibly TRBD1 (5 bases). The CDR3 runs 15 residues. CDR1 is SGHRS and CDR2 is YFSETQ in the germline V gene. V was shortened by 3 bases and J by 2 bases, with 12 bases between the two germline ends. The DNA of the CDR3 is TGCGCCAGCAGCTGGATAGGGGTTGCTGGAAACACCATATATTTT. The encoded protein is CASSWIGVAGNTIYF.

The chain employs TRBV7-9 and TRBJ2-7, with D unresolved. There are 14 residues in the CDR3. CDR1 and CDR2 (germline): SEHNR, FQNEAQ (reference sequence). Deletions cut 1 base from V and 7 bases from J, with 14 bases between. CDR3 residues: CASSLGVASREQYF. The CDR3 DNA reads TGTGCCAGCAGCTTAGGGGTCGCCTCCAGGGAGCAGTACTTC.

The chain has TRBV18 and TRBJ2-3, with 8 nucleotides matching TRBD1. This CDR3 contains 16 residues. J was trimmed by 0 bases and V by 2 bases; bases with no gene match: 4. CDR1 KGHSH and CDR2 LQKENI come from the germline V gene. Here the CDR3 reads CASSPNRGTSTDTQYF. DNA of the CDR3: TGTGCCAGCTCACCAAACAGGGGGACAAGCACAGATACGCAGTATTTT.

The gene calls are TRBV10-3 and TRBJ2-2; D may be TRBD1 (6 bases). V was clipped by 6 bases and J by 6 bases, with 20 bases between them. Germline V CDR1 and CDR2: ENHRY, SYGVKD. CDR3 length: 16 residues. CDR3 nucleotide sequence: TGTGCCATCAGAGCGTCCCGGGACAAAAGGCCCGGGGAGCTGTTTTTT. Protein: CAIRASRDKRPGELFF.

The chain couples TRBV5-1 to TRBJ1-1; 7 bases match TRBD1. The CDR3 is 13 amino acids. The J segment lost 6 bases and the V segment lost 4 bases, leaving 6 bases of the junction unmatched. Germline lookup yields CDR1 SGHRS and CDR2 YFSETQ. The CDR3 DNA sequence: TGCGCCAGCAGCATAGGGACAGTCGCTGAAGCTTTCTTT. This gives the protein CASSIGTVAEAFF.

J is TRBJ2-7 and V is TRBV29-1, with D possibly TRBD1 on 6 matching bases. The CDR3 runs 11 residues. Germline CDR1 is SQVTM and CDR2 is ANQGSEA. The ends were cut back, 7 bases at V and 3 bases at J, with 10 bases in the middle. This CDR3 is CSGRTVYEQYF. The CDR3 region has the DNA TGCAGCGGCCGGACAGTCTACGAGCAGTACTTC.

This chain connects TRBV5-6 to TRBJ1-1; D not certain. Germline V CDR1 and CDR2: SGHDT, YYEEEE. The CDR3 covers 12 residues. Trimming took 4 bases from V and 4 from J, leaving 8 bases between them. CDR3 sequence (DNA): TGTGCCAGCAGCCGTCCGAGCACTGAAGCTTTCTTT. This translates into CASSRPSTEAFF.

This clone was seen only once. This chain connects TRBV24-1 to TRBJ1-2, with TRBD1 matching 8 bases. CDR1 and CDR2 (germline): KGHDR, SFDVKD. The CDR3 extends over 12 amino acids. V was pared by 2 bases and J by 8 bases, with 0 bases of the junction left unmatched. The CDR3 sequence is CATSDWTGGYTF. DNA of the CDR3: TGTGCCACCAGTGATTGGACAGGGGGCTACACCTTC.

The gene calls are TRBV5-4 and TRBJ2-7, with a tentative D call TRBD1 (5 bases). CDR1 is SGHNT, CDR2 YYREEE, per germline (reference sequence). This CDR3 has 14 amino acids. V was shortened by 2 bases and J by 3 bases, with 12 bases between the two germline ends. DNA for the CDR3: TGTGCCAGCAGCTTAGTCGACAGCAACTACGAGCAGTACTTC. This gives the protein CASSLVDSNYEQYF.

This chain connects TRBV19 to TRBJ1-2, with D possibly being TRBD1 (6 bases). Germline V CDR1 and CDR2: LNHDA, SQIVND (reference sequence). V lost 8 bases to trimming and J lost 0 bases, with 13 bases between them. CDR3 size: 14 residues. The CDR3 DNA reads as TGTGCCAGTTCTCGGGACACCGCTAACTATGGCTACACCTTC. This gives the protein CASSRDTANYGYTF.

The chain uses TRBV7-2 and TRBJ2-7; D possibly corresponds to TRBD2 (5 bases). CDR3 length: 11 residues. Trimming cost V 8 bases and J 3 bases, with 8 bases left between them. Germline assignment: CDR1 SGHTA and CDR2 FQGNSA. DNA of the CDR3: TGTGCCAGCGAGGGTTTCTACGAGCAGTACTTC. Translated, it gives CASEGFYEQYF.

The chain combines TRBV7-2 with TRBJ2-3, with 8 bases identical to TRBD1. The germline V gene has CDR1 SGHTA and CDR2 FQGNSA. CDR3 length: 15 residues. V was clipped by 1 base and J by 7 bases; unmatched bases: 7. The CDR3 loop is CASSLEQGGRYTQYF. The DNA of the CDR3 is TGTGCCAGCAGCTTAGAACAGGGGGGTCGATATACGCAGTATTTT.

V is TRBV3-1 (or the pseudogene TRBV3-2) and J is TRBJ2-1, with TRBD1 as a possible D gene (6 bases). Trimming took off 0 bases at V and 8 bases at J, with 14 bases between the two ends. This CDR3 spans 15 amino acids. The V gene's germline CDR1 is LGHDT and CDR2 YNNKEL (reference sequence). The CDR3 bases are TGTGCCAGCAGCCAAGAAGTGCACAGGGACCATGAGCAGTTCTTC. Its protein product is CASSQEVHRDHEQFF.

The V and J genes are TRBV5-1 and TRBJ2-5, with D unresolved. Trimming left V 4 bases short and J 1 base short, with 11 bases between. This CDR3 has 14 residues. Germline CDR1 reads SGHRS; CDR2 reads YFSETQ. This CDR3 is CASSRASAQETQYF. The CDR3 nucleotides are TGCGCCAGCAGCAGAGCGTCCGCCCAAGAGACCCAGTACTTC.